This TCR beta chain came from a study of blood T cell repertoires in COVID-19. Whole-study context: Samples came from the United States, Italy and Spain, spanning acute and convalescent COVID-19.

Assignment of participants to cohorts was predicated upon participant-reported clinical history. TCRdb's table, derived via immunoSEQ multiplex PCR, lists solely in-frame clones and lacks some. The data contain 310,000 or so clones, under 90% of them singletons. V lost 3 bases and J 0 bases, leaving 13 bases between the germline ends. The germline V gene encodes CDR1 MGHRA and CDR2 YSYEKL. This CDR3 spans 16 amino acids. Sequencing used PBMCs or T cells enriched from blood (not recorded which). V gene TRBV4-1 combines with J gene TRBJ2-3; a possible D gene is TRBD2 (6 bases). This clonotype was obtained from a woman aged 18-35 years who had recovered from COVID-19. CDR3 in DNA: TGCGCCAGCAGCCAGGCGGGGATGCTCAGCACAGATACGCAGTATTTT. It yields the protein CASSQAGMLSTDTQYF.